The 20 T cell receptor beta chains below were found in one sample sequenced in a study of cytomegalovirus exposure and HLA in healthy donors. Repertoires were generated with immunoSEQ multiplex PCR, while TCRdb's copy carries only in-frame clones and drops some. Of about 170,000 clones in the sample, about nine tenths are singletons; the top ten hold 4% to 5%. Sequencing used PBMCs. The origin of the receptors is a man aged 18 to 29 in good health and CMV-seropositive.

The rearrangement links TRBV28 to TRBJ2-3; D is possibly TRBD2 (7 bases). Germline CDR1 is MDHEN and CDR2 is SYDVKM. The CDR3 length is 15 residues. V dropped 11 bases and J dropped 6 bases, with 24 bases sitting between them. The CDR3 is CAVTREEAGGDTQYF. DNA for the CDR3: TGTGCCGTTACCCGGGAGGAGGCCGGGGGCGATACGCAGTATTTT.

The gene calls are TRBV5-1 and TRBJ1-4, with D perhaps matching TRBD1 (5 bases). V was shortened by 1 base and J by 1 base, with 14 bases between the two germline ends. CDR3 size: 17 residues. Germline V gene lookup returns CDR1 SGHRS and CDR2 YFSETQ. CDR3 nucleotides: TGCGCCAGCAGCTTGCACGGCAGGGCGGAAACTAATGAAAAACTGTTTTTT. Translation gives CASSLHGRAETNEKLFF.

J is TRBJ1-4 and V is TRBV11-2; 8 positions agree with TRBD1. Germline V gene sequence: CDR1 SGHAT, CDR2 FQNNGV. CDR3 length: 15 amino acids. With V trimmed by 1 base and J by 7 bases, 5 bases remained unmatched. CDR3: CASSLVQGAVEKLFF. The DNA for the CDR3 is TGTGCCAGCAGCTTAGTCCAGGGGGCGGTTGAAAAACTGTTTTTT.

V usage is TRBV9 and J usage is TRBJ2-7; 7 nucleotides align to TRBD1. The length of the CDR3 is 15 residues. V gave up 7 bases and J gave up 0 bases; unmatched junction bases: 10. Germline loops: CDR1 SGDLS, CDR2 YYNGEE. CDR3 DNA: TGTGCCAGCCCCAACCCCGGGACAGACTCCTACGAGCAGTACTTC. It translates to CASPNPGTDSYEQYF.

In its sample, this clone was seen a few times. The V and J genes are TRBV19 and TRBJ1-5; no clear D. Germline V gene data show CDR1 as LNHDA and CDR2 as SQIVND (reference sequence). The V end was cut by 3 bases, the J end by 4 bases, with 10 bases between. The CDR3 spans 14 residues. CDR3: CASSIVPGNQPQHF. As DNA, the CDR3 is TGTGCCAGTAGTATCGTCCCGGGAAATCAGCCCCAGCATTTT.

The chain links TRBV29-1 to TRBJ1-1; maybe TRBD1 (5 bases). V was pared by 6 bases and J by 3 bases, with 14 bases between. Germline V gene sequence: CDR1 SQVTM, CDR2 ANQGSEA. The CDR3 totals 13 residues. The CDR3 DNA sequence: TGCAGCGTCCGAATCCGGGGGGACACTGAAGCTTTCTTT. Amino acid sequence: CSVRIRGDTEAFF. Supplemented by reference TRBV29-1 and TRBJ1-1, the full variable domain reads SAVISQKPSRDICQRGTSLTIQCQVDSQVTMMFWYRQQPGQSLTLIATANQGSEATYESGFVIDKFPISRPNLTFSTLTVSNMSPEDSSIYLCSVRIRGDTEAFFGQGTRLTVV.

The genes are TRBV19 and TRBJ1-4; 7 bases line up with TRBD1. The CDR3 is 15 residues long. Germline V gene sequence: CDR1 LNHDA, CDR2 SQIVND (reference sequence). The trim removed 4 bases at V and 10 bases at J, leaving 12 bases unmatched. The CDR3 DNA reads TGTGCCAGTAGTACCGAACGACAGGGAGCGGGAAAACTGTTTTTT. Protein sequence: CASSTERQGAGKLFF.

The J gene is TRBJ2-3, the V gene TRBV7-6; D remains ambiguous. The CDR3 totals 16 residues. The V end was cut by 4 bases, the J end by 1 base, with 15 bases between. Germline lookup yields CDR1 SGHVS and CDR2 FNYEAQ. For the CDR3, the DNA is TGTGCCAGCAGCTATGGGCCGAGTTTTGGCACAGATACGCAGTATTTT. It encodes CASSYGPSFGTDTQYF.

The rearrangement joins TRBV30 to TRBJ2-1, with 11 positions matching TRBD2. The ends lost 3 bases at V and 2 bases at J; junction bases unmatched: 3. Per the germline V gene, CDR1 is GTSNPN and CDR2 is SVGIG (reference sequence). This CDR3 contains 15 residues. The CDR3 is CAWRQLAGAYNEQFF. DNA for the CDR3: TGTGCCTGGAGACAACTAGCGGGAGCCTACAATGAGCAGTTCTTC.

This clone was seen a few times. The chain has TRBV6-1 and TRBJ2-6; D unclear. Deletions cut 3 bases from V and 0 bases from J, with 3 bases between. The germline V gene encodes CDR1 MNHNS and CDR2 SASEGT. The CDR3 extends over 14 amino acids. The CDR3 DNA reads TGTGCCAGCAGTGACAACTCTGGGGCCAACGTCCTGACTTTC. Translation gives CASSDNSGANVLTF.

The V gene is TRBV7-4, the J gene TRBJ1-4, with a weak D call TRBD1 (5 bases). Germline V CDR1 and CDR2: SGHVT, SQSDAQ. The CDR3 extends over 13 amino acids. V dropped 6 bases and J dropped 8 bases, with 13 bases sitting between them. The CDR3 DNA is TGTGCCAGCAGGGAGACGGGGGGGGAAAAACTGTTTTTT. Its protein product is CASRETGGEKLFF. The full variable domain, completed using reference TRBV7-4 and TRBJ1-4, is GAGVSQSPRYKVAKRGRDVALRCDSISGHVTLYWYRQTLGQGSEVLTYSQSDAQRDKSGRPSGRFSAERPERSVSTLKIQRTEQGDSAVYLCASRETGGEKLFFGSGTQLSVL.

The rearrangement joins TRBV27 to TRBJ2-2, with 10 positions matching TRBD1. Germline lookup yields CDR1 MNHEY and CDR2 SMNVEV (reference sequence). J lost 6 bases, V lost 6 bases, and 7 bases had no gene match. This CDR3 has 15 amino acids. The CDR3 sequence: CASSTGQGIAGELFF. The CDR3 DNA sequence: TGTGCCAGCAGCACGGGACAGGGGATCGCCGGGGAGCTGTTTTTT.

This chain joins TRBV6-5 and TRBJ2-5; unclear D gene. The V end lost 2 bases, the J end lost 0 bases, and 4 bases lay between the germline ends. Per the germline V gene, CDR1 is MNHEY and CDR2 is SVGAGI. There are 13 residues in the CDR3. DNA of the CDR3: TGTGCCAGCAGTTACCCCGACCAAGAGACCCAGTACTTC. This sequence encodes CASSYPDQETQYF.

The chain has TRBV4-1 and TRBJ2-7; D is uncertain. The CDR3 consists of 15 residues. Germline lookup yields CDR1 MGHRA and CDR2 YSYEKL. Trimming stripped 0 bases from V and 1 base from J, with 10 bases between. The CDR3 nucleotides read TGCGCCAGCAGCCAAGAGGGCAGGCTTTCCTACGAGCAGTACTTC. Encoded protein: CASSQEGRLSYEQYF.

The V and J genes are TRBV18 and TRBJ1-1; D is unclear. This CDR3 is built from 15 residues. Germline V gene lookup returns CDR1 KGHSH and CDR2 LQKENI. The V gene lost 2 bases and the J gene lost 5 bases, with 15 bases spanning the gap. CDR3 nucleotides: TGTGCCAGCTCACCATCTACCAAAGGAGGAACTGAAGCTTTCTTT. This gives the protein CASSPSTKGGTEAFF.

This clone was counted only a few times. This chain connects TRBV21-1 to TRBJ1-5; TRBD1, the D gene given by the table, was not confirmed from the DNA. TRBV21-1 is reported as a pseudogene. The CDR3 runs 15 residues. For the CDR3, the DNA is TGTGCCAGCAGCACCCCCAGGGGACGCAATCAGCCCCAGCATTTT. This translates into CASSTPRGRNQPQHF.

This chain joins TRBV29-1 and TRBJ2-7; the D gene is possibly TRBD2 (6 bases). Germline V gene data show CDR1 as SQVTM and CDR2 as ANQGSEA. Trimming removed 6 bases from V and 5 bases from J, with 17 bases in between. This CDR3 is 13 amino acids long. CDR3 in DNA: TGCAGCGTCCGCAAAGGAGGGTCGCACGAGCAGTACTTC. This translates into CSVRKGGSHEQYF.

V is TRBV6-1 and J is TRBJ1-4, with unresolved D. Germline values: CDR1 MNHNS, CDR2 SASEGT. V gave up 5 bases and J gave up 8 bases, with 9 bases separating them. The CDR3 is 12 amino acids. CDR3 in amino acids: CASSPQREKLFF. CDR3 coding DNA: TGTGCCAGCAGTCCACAGCGGGAAAAACTGTTTTTT.

The chain recombines TRBV6-1 with TRBJ2-7, with 9 bases matching TRBD1. Germline V gives CDR1 MNHNS, CDR2 SASEGT. The trim removed 2 bases at V and 5 bases at J, leaving 7 bases unmatched. The CDR3 extends over 15 amino acids. The CDR3 sequence is CASSERTGEGHEQYF. The DNA of the CDR3 is TGTGCCAGCAGTGAACGGACAGGGGAGGGTCACGAGCAGTACTTC.

This sequence joins TRBV6-1 and TRBJ2-5; a weak D match, TRBD1 (6 bases). The V gene's germline CDR1 is MNHNS and CDR2 SASEGT. The V and J ends lost 1 base and 5 bases respectively, with 14 bases between them. CDR3 length: 15 amino acids. The CDR3 sequence: CASSEGDRTVETQYF. Here the CDR3 DNA reads TGTGCCAGCAGTGAAGGGGACCGGACAGTCGAGACCCAGTACTTC.